The next 15 T cell receptor beta chains were all read from a single sample in a study of cytomegalovirus exposure and HLA in healthy donors. A multiplex PCR was run with 60 Vbeta primers and 13 Jbeta primers. The assay was immunoSEQ multiplex PCR, and TCRdb's table has in-frame clones only and misses some. The listing records around 210,000 clones. Sequences were obtained from PBMCs. These TCRs come from a girl under 10 years old in good health and CMV-seropositive.

For the CDR3, the DNA is TGTGCCAGCAGCTTTTTCGTCCAGGGGGCGAGTGAGCAGTTCTTC. Protein product: CASSFFVQGASEQFF. The chain couples TRBV5-6 to TRBJ2-1; 8 positions agree with TRBD1. Germline V gene lookup returns CDR1 SGHDT and CDR2 YYEEEE. Trimming took 2 bases from V and 9 from J; bases not matched to a gene: 10. The CDR3 sequence is 15 residues long.

V gene TRBV19 combines with J gene TRBJ1-5; TRBD1 aligns across 10 bases. J was trimmed by 6 bases and V by 5 bases; bases with no gene match: 4. There are 14 residues in the CDR3. Germline lookup yields CDR1 LNHDA and CDR2 SQIVND (reference sequence). The CDR3: CASSQDRGRQPQHF. The CDR3 region has the DNA TGTGCCAGTAGTCAAGACAGGGGGCGTCAGCCCCAGCATTTT.

This chain uses TRBV7-7 with TRBJ2-1; D may be TRBD1 (6 bases). V was shortened by 5 bases and J by 6 bases, with 11 bases between the two germline ends. This CDR3 is built from 13 residues. Germline CDR1 and CDR2: SSHAT and FNYEAQ (reference sequence). CDR3 residues: CASSQIGGNEQFF. The CDR3 region has the DNA TGTGCCAGCAGCCAAATAGGGGGCAATGAGCAGTTCTTC.

The rearrangement links TRBV15 to TRBJ1-1; 9 nucleotides align to TRBD1. The V gene end was trimmed by 1 base and the J gene end by 4 bases; junction bases not matched to a gene: 7. CDR1 LNHNV and CDR2 YYDKDF come from the germline V gene (reference sequence). The CDR3 runs to 16 residues. CDR3 residues: CATSRASGTGFTEAFF. DNA for the CDR3: TGTGCCACCAGCAGAGCCTCCGGGACAGGGTTCACTGAAGCTTTCTTT.

The DNA of the CDR3 is TGCGCCAGCAGCCAAGAATGGGGCTGGAGTCAGCCCCAGCATTTT. This codes for CASSQEWGWSQPQHF. The V gene is TRBV4-1, the J gene TRBJ1-5; TRBD1 might be the D (5 bases). Germline V gene sequence: CDR1 MGHRA, CDR2 YSYEKL. The CDR3 loop spans 15 amino acids. Trimming stripped 0 bases from V and 6 bases from J, with 12 bases between.

Turning to this clone: At the DNA level, this CDR3 is encoded by other sequences in the same sample as well. The rearrangement uses TRBV15 and TRBJ2-7; 10 positions agree with TRBD1. This CDR3 has 13 residues. V lost 3 bases, J lost 4 bases, and 0 bases stayed unmatched. In germline, CDR1 is LNHNV, CDR2 YYDKDF (reference sequence). The CDR3 DNA is TGTGCCACCAGCAGGGACAGGGGGTACGAGCAGTACTTC. This codes for CATSRDRGYEQYF.

The CDR3 region is CASSWDRGGEQYF. The CDR3 DNA sequence: TGTGCCAGCAGCTGGGACAGGGGTGGCGAGCAGTACTTC. V gene TRBV7-3 combines with J gene TRBJ2-5; 10 bases are shared with TRBD1. The J call may be faulty, since TRBJ2-7 better matches the DNA end. CDR3 size: 13 residues. Germline CDR1 and CDR2: SGHTA and FQGTGA.

The CDR3 bases are TGTGCCAGCAGTGTGTCCAGCGGGAGGGCCACAGCGGATACGCAGTATTTT. Translation gives CASSVSSGRATADTQYF. V and J are TRBV6-4 and TRBJ2-3; TRBD2 matches 10 bases. V trimming: 4 bases; J trimming: 6 bases; junction bases outside the gene matches: 13. CDR1 MRHNA and CDR2 SNTAGT come from the germline V gene. The CDR3 has 17 amino acids.

V and J are TRBV30 and TRBJ2-1, with 7 bases matching TRBD2. V gave up 4 bases and J gave up 3 bases; unmatched junction bases: 6. Germline V gene data show CDR1 as GTSNPN and CDR2 as SVGIG (reference sequence). This CDR3 has 14 amino acids. The CDR3 sequence: CAWTPGTNYNEQFF. CDR3 coding DNA: TGTGCCTGGACCCCCGGGACTAACTACAATGAGCAGTTCTTC. The whole variable domain, remainder taken from reference TRBV30 and TRBJ2-1, is SQTIHQWPATLVQPVGSPLSLECTVEGTSNPNLYWYRQAAGRGLQLLFYSVGIGQISSEVPQNLSASRPQDRQFILSSKKLLLSDSGFYLCAWTPGTNYNEQFFGPGTRLTVL.

This chain connects TRBV11-2 to TRBJ1-4, with D possibly being TRBD1 (5 bases). CDR1 and CDR2 (germline): SGHAT, FQNNGV. The CDR3 spans 13 residues. Trimming left V 0 bases short and J 7 bases short, with 6 bases between. DNA for the CDR3: TGTGCCAGCAGCTTAGATAGGGGTGAAAAACTGTTTTTT. It specifies CASSLDRGEKLFF.

The chain combines TRBV7-3 with TRBJ2-7, with a possible D match to TRBD2 (6 bases). The germline CDR1 and CDR2 sequences are SGHTA and FQGTGA. Trimming stripped 3 bases from V and 2 bases from J, with 11 bases between. The CDR3 loop spans 14 amino acids. The CDR3 loop reads CASSFSGGAYEQYF. As DNA, the CDR3 is TGTGCCAGCAGCTTTAGCGGAGGGGCCTACGAGCAGTACTTC.

The chain employs TRBV5-4 and TRBJ2-5; TRBD1 matches 8 bases. Losses at the gene ends were 2 bases for V and 5 bases for J; bases not matched to a gene: 5. The germline V gene encodes CDR1 SGHNT and CDR2 YYREEE (reference sequence). This CDR3 has 14 residues. The CDR3 DNA follows: TGTGCCAGCAGCTTAGGACAGGGTGGGGAGACCCAGTACTTC. It yields the protein CASSLGQGGETQYF.

The rearrangement links TRBV4-1 to TRBJ2-4; D is perhaps TRBD1 (5 bases). CDR1 is MGHRA and CDR2 is YSYEKL in the germline V gene. With 2 bases removed from V and 1 base from J, the gap between germline ends came to 12 bases. This CDR3 is 16 amino acids long. The CDR3 is CASSQQGKGAKNIQYF. Written as DNA, the CDR3 is TGCGCCAGCAGCCAACAGGGAAAAGGGGCCAAAAACATTCAGTACTTC.

The chain is built from TRBV7-9 and TRBJ1-2; TRBD1 matches at 7 bases. CDR3 size: 15 residues. J gave up 2 bases and V 0 bases, and 3 bases lay outside the gene matches. Per the germline V gene, CDR1 is SEHNR and CDR2 is FQNEAQ (reference sequence). The CDR3 bases are TGTGCCAGCAGCTTAGCGGGGACAGCGAACTATGGCTACACCTTC. It specifies CASSLAGTANYGYTF. The full variable domain, in which reference TRBV7-9 and TRBJ1-2 provide the parts outside the CDR3, is DTGVSQNPRHKITKRGQNVTFRCDPISEHNRLYWYRQTLGQGPEFLTYFQNEAQLEKSRLLSDRFSAERPKGSFSTLEIQRTEQGDSAMYLCASSLAGTANYGYTFGSGTRLTVV.

The rearrangement joins TRBV2 to TRBJ2-7, with 7 bases aligning to TRBD2. V was pared by 4 bases and J by 9 bases, with 9 bases of the junction left unmatched. CDR1 and CDR2 (germline): SNHLY, FYNNEI. This CDR3 is built from 13 residues. CDR3 bases: TGTGCCAGCAGTGTGGAGGGAGCGGGACTGCAGTACTTC. Amino acid sequence: CASSVEGAGLQYF. Variable domain in full (rest from reference TRBV2 and TRBJ2-7): EPEVTQTPSHQVTQMGQEVILRCVPISNHLYFYWYRQILGQKVEFLVSFYNNEISEKSEIFDDQFSVERPDGSNFTLKIRSTKLEDSAMYFCASSVEGAGLQYFGPGTRLTVT.